The next 32 T cell receptor beta chains were all read from a single sample in a study of blood T cell repertoires in COVID-19. The table came from immunoSEQ multiplex PCR; TCRdb's copy has only in-frame clones and leaves some out. Of about 110,000 clones in the sample, 89% were seen once. The sequencing sample was made of peripheral blood. The origin of the receptors is a middle-aged man with active or convalescent COVID-19.

This sequence joins TRBV28 and TRBJ1-5, with TRBD1 matching 7 bases. CDR3 length: 16 amino acids. Germline V gene data show CDR1 as MDHEN and CDR2 as SYDVKM. Unmatched junction bases numbered 8, after V lost 3 bases and J lost 3 bases. The CDR3 bases are TGTGCCAGCAGTTTTTTATATAGGGGGCTCAATCAGCCCCAGCATTTT. This encodes CASSFLYRGLNQPQHF.

J is TRBJ1-2 and V is TRBV19; D unresolved. V was clipped by 6 bases and J by 10 bases, with 18 bases between them. Looked up from germline, CDR1 is LNHDA and CDR2 is SQIVND (reference sequence). This CDR3 has 13 amino acids. The CDR3 DNA follows: TGTGCCAGTAGGGATCGAGGGTTCTCTGACTACACCTTC. This encodes CASRDRGFSDYTF.

The chain links TRBV5-4 to TRBJ1-4; D not resolved. Germline lookup yields CDR1 SGHNT and CDR2 YYREEE (reference sequence). CDR3 size: 15 residues. The V end lost 4 bases, the J end lost 3 bases, and 13 bases lay between the germline ends. CDR3 DNA sequence: TGTGCCAGCAGCCCGAGACGGGGAGCTAATGAAAAACTGTTTTTT. Translating it yields CASSPRRGANEKLFF.

The chain has TRBV3-1 (or the pseudogene TRBV3-2) and TRBJ1-4, with TRBD1 identical over 7 bases. The CDR3 is 24 residues long. CDR1 LGHDT and CDR2 YNNKEL come from the germline V gene (reference sequence). Trimming cost V 1 base and J 7 bases; bases outside gene matches: 33. The DNA of the CDR3 is TGTGCCAGCAGCCAAGCCTCTGGCTTCTCTAAGGACAGGTCAGAAAGGAGCGATTCTGAAAAACTGTTTTTT. Protein: CASSQASGFSKDRSERSDSEKLFF.

This clone has just one count. The V and J genes are TRBV2 and TRBJ1-4; 8 bases match TRBD1. From germline, CDR1 is SNHLY and CDR2 FYNNEI. V was clipped by 6 bases and J by 0 bases; unmatched bases: 6. The CDR3 length is 16 residues. CDR3 loop: CASSPRTGPTNEKLFF. The CDR3, as DNA: TGTGCCAGCAGCCCCAGGACAGGGCCAACTAATGAAAAACTGTTTTTT.

This rearrangement joins TRBV7-6 to TRBJ2-7; the D is unclear. Deletions cut 4 bases from V and 4 bases from J, with 8 bases between. CDR1 is SGHVS and CDR2 is FNYEAQ in the germline V gene. The CDR3 length is 12 residues. CDR3 nucleotides: TGTGCCAGCAGCTCGAACGGGTACGAGCAGTACTTC. It codes for CASSSNGYEQYF.

As to this clone: The junction does not match germline at one end; this may be a read error. The chain uses TRBV28 and TRBJ1-4; 8 bases are a match to TRBD1. In germline, CDR1 is MDHEN, CDR2 SYDVKM. This CDR3 region has 15 residues. This chain's CDR3 is CASTLGVGQGGKLFF. The CDR3 coding sequence is TGTGCCAGCACTTTAGGGGTAGGACAGGGAGGAAAACTGTTTTTT.

This clone showed up just once. The CDR3 loop is CASSLGTGRTEAFF. The CDR3 DNA sequence: TGCGCCAGCAGCTTGGGGACAGGGAGGACTGAAGCTTTCTTT. This chain uses TRBV5-1 with TRBJ1-1, with 8 bases lining up with TRBD1. Trimming took 0 bases from V and 5 from J; bases not matched to a gene: 3. CDR3 size: 14 residues. In germline, CDR1 is SGHRS, CDR2 YFSETQ.

The V gene is TRBV2, the J gene TRBJ2-3; D not certain. The germline V gene encodes CDR1 SNHLY and CDR2 FYNNEI. Trimming removed 1 base at V and 4 bases at J, with 12 bases between. The CDR3 is 15 amino acids. The CDR3 loop reads CASSEVVTQADTQYF. The CDR3 DNA is TGTGCCAGCAGTGAAGTGGTAACCCAGGCAGATACGCAGTATTTT. Full variable domain (outside the CDR3, taken from reference TRBV2 and TRBJ2-3): EPEVTQTPSHQVTQMGQEVILRCVPISNHLYFYWYRQILGQKVEFLVSFYNNEISEKSEIFDDQFSVERPDGSNFTLKIRSTKLEDSAMYFCASSEVVTQADTQYFGPGTRLTVL.

The chain employs TRBV19 and TRBJ1-2, with a tentative D call TRBD1 (5 bases). With 6 bases removed from V and 9 bases from J, the gap between germline ends came to 20 bases. This CDR3 region has 14 residues. CDR1 LNHDA and CDR2 SQIVND come from the germline V gene (reference sequence). CDR3 in amino acids: CASSLIPGEARYTF. The CDR3 coding sequence is TGTGCCAGTAGCCTAATCCCGGGGGAAGCGCGCTACACCTTC.

V and J are TRBV28 and TRBJ1-2, with D perhaps matching TRBD1 (6 bases). The CDR3 consists of 14 residues. Germline V CDR1 and CDR2: MDHEN, SYDVKM. Trimming shortened V by 2 bases and J by 8 bases, and 15 bases separated the two germline ends. This chain's CDR3 is CASSLGQHPQGYTF. DNA of the CDR3: TGTGCCAGCAGTTTAGGACAGCATCCGCAAGGCTACACCTTC.

J is TRBJ1-2 and V is TRBV23-1, with unresolved D. TRBV23-1 qualifies as an ORF whose function is uncertain. This CDR3 is 14 amino acids long. V lost 0 bases to trimming and J lost 2 bases, with 7 bases between them. The CDR3 region is CASSQSGGNYGYTF. CDR3 nucleotide sequence: TGCGCCAGCAGTCAATCTGGAGGGAACTATGGCTACACCTTC.

The chain links TRBV11-1 to TRBJ2-3; 7 bases map to TRBD2. Germline CDR1 and CDR2: SGHAT and FQDESV (reference sequence). V lost 4 bases and J lost 8; bases outside the gene matches: 3. The CDR3 spans 12 residues. CDR3 bases: TGTGCCAGCAGCTCCCAGCGGGGTACGCAGTATTTT. Its translation is CASSSQRGTQYF.

V and J are TRBV18 and TRBJ1-2; 7 bases align to TRBD1. Germline V CDR1 and CDR2: KGHSH, LQKENI. The CDR3 consists of 14 residues. With 1 base clipped from V and 2 bases from J, the junction kept 1 base outside the gene matches. The CDR3 protein is CASSPRDRNYGYTF. CDR3 nucleotide sequence: TGTGCCAGCTCACCACGGGACAGAAACTATGGCTACACCTTC.

V usage is TRBV28 and J usage is TRBJ1-1; D is ambiguous. Trimming shortened V by 3 bases and J by 1 base, and 6 bases separated the two germline ends. Germline V gene sequence: CDR1 MDHEN, CDR2 SYDVKM. The CDR3 has 13 residues. In nucleotides, the CDR3 is TGTGCCAGCAGTTTTCGGGAGAACACTGAAGCTTTCTTT. This gives the protein CASSFRENTEAFF.

This chain connects TRBV4-3 to TRBJ2-7; D remains ambiguous. This CDR3 region has 15 residues. V lost 0 bases to trimming and J lost 2 bases, with 11 bases between them. CDR1 is LGHNA, CDR2 YSLEER, per germline. CDR3 sequence reads: CASSQDSSSTYEQYF. The CDR3 DNA is TGCGCCAGCAGCCAAGATTCTTCTAGTACCTACGAGCAGTACTTC.

This sequence joins TRBV5-5 and TRBJ2-5, with TRBD2 identical over 7 bases. The CDR3 covers 13 residues. V was pared by 4 bases and J by 1 base, with 1 base of the junction left unmatched. In germline, CDR1 is SGHKS, CDR2 YYEKEE (reference sequence). Written as DNA, the CDR3 is TGTGCCAGCAGCGCTAGCGGCCAAGAGACCCAGTACTTC. Translated: CASSASGQETQYF.

In DNA, the CDR3 is TGTGCCAGCAGCTTTGGGCGGGGTGGTTACGAGCAGTACTTC. This codes for CASSFGRGGYEQYF. This sequence joins TRBV7-2 and TRBJ2-7; a possible D gene is TRBD2 (6 bases). The germline gives CDR1 SGHTA, CDR2 FQGNSA. Trimming took off 3 bases at V and 4 bases at J, with 13 bases between the two ends. This CDR3 has 14 residues. Full variable domain (rest looked up from reference TRBV7-2 and TRBJ2-7): GAGVSQSPSNKVTEKGKDVELRCDPISGHTALYWYRQSLGQGLEFLIYFQGNSAPDKSGLPSDRFSAERTGGSVSTLTIQRTQQEDSAVYLCASSFGRGGYEQYFGPGTRLTVT.

The gene calls are TRBV2 and TRBJ2-2; TRBD1 matches 9 bases. The length of the CDR3 is 15 residues. Germline-derived CDR1 and CDR2 are SNHLY and FYNNEI. The ends lost 6 bases at V and 3 bases at J; junction bases unmatched: 5. The CDR3: CASSGQGLDTGELFF. The CDR3 DNA reads TGTGCCAGCAGCGGACAGGGGTTAGACACCGGGGAGCTGTTTTTT.

The chain recombines TRBV28 with TRBJ1-5; 8 nucleotides align to TRBD1. The CDR3 is made up of 15 amino acids. V lost 4 bases to trimming and J lost 2 bases; unmatched junction nucleotides: 4. CDR1 is MDHEN, CDR2 SYDVKM, per germline. In DNA, the CDR3 is TGTGCCAGCAGTTCCAGGGGGCTGGGCAATCAGCCCCAGCATTTT. Translating gives CASSSRGLGNQPQHF.

For this clone: At one end the junction does not follow the germline gene, possibly because of a read error. In DNA form, the CDR3 reads TGTGCCAGCACCTCAGGGGACATTACCCAACATTTT. It encodes CASTSGDITQHF. The rearrangement links TRBV6-5 to TRBJ1-5; maybe TRBD1 (6 bases). Germline CDR1 and CDR2: MNHEY and SVGAGI. The CDR3 contains 12 residues.

For this clone: Other DNA sequences in the sample encode the same CDR3. The chain employs TRBV7-2 and TRBJ2-3; D uncertain. Between the trimmed V and J ends, which lost 4 bases and 1 base, there was a span of 6 bases. Germline CDR1 SGHTA, CDR2 FQGNSA. The CDR3 is 13 amino acids. The CDR3 here is CASSSRGTDTQYF. CDR3 coding DNA: TGTGCCAGCAGCTCTCGAGGCACAGATACGCAGTATTTT.

The rearrangement uses TRBV24-1 and TRBJ2-3; D ambiguous. Per germline, CDR1 KGHDR and CDR2 SFDVKD. The CDR3 length is 14 residues. The V and J ends lost 1 base and 3 bases respectively, with 7 bases between them. CDR3 sequence: CATSDLDGTDTQYF. Written as DNA, the CDR3 is TGTGCCACCAGTGATTTAGACGGGACAGATACGCAGTATTTT.

CDR3 in DNA: TGTGCCAGCAGCCCCCCGGGGGGGAAGACTTACAATGAGCAGTTCTTC. Translation gives CASSPPGGKTYNEQFF. The rearrangement links TRBV2 to TRBJ2-1; the match to TRBD2 covers 8 bases. This CDR3 has 16 residues. Losses at the gene ends were 6 bases for V and 4 bases for J; bases not matched to a gene: 11. The germline gives CDR1 SNHLY, CDR2 FYNNEI.

This sequence joins TRBV9 and TRBJ2-7, with TRBD2 identical over 8 bases. This CDR3 is built from 14 residues. The J segment lost 1 base and the V segment lost 4 bases, leaving 4 bases of the junction unmatched. The germline gives CDR1 SGDLS, CDR2 YYNGEE. In DNA form, the CDR3 reads TGTGCCAGCAGCTCGAGCGGGGGATCCTACGAGCAGTACTTC. Translated, it gives CASSSSGGSYEQYF.

This chain uses TRBV6-5 with TRBJ1-1, with a weak D call TRBD1 (5 bases). The CDR3 length is 14 residues. Trimming took 7 bases from V and 5 from J, leaving 17 bases between them. Per the germline V gene, CDR1 is MNHEY and CDR2 is SVGAGI. For the CDR3, the DNA is TGTGCCAGCACCCCTAGGCGGGGACGAACTGAAGCTTTCTTT. This gives the protein CASTPRRGRTEAFF.

V usage is TRBV19 and J usage is TRBJ1-1; D unresolved. V dropped 6 bases and J dropped 5 bases, with 16 bases sitting between them. CDR1 and CDR2 from the germline V gene are LNHDA and SQIVND (reference sequence). CDR3 length: 14 residues. The CDR3 sequence is CASSRSQFGTEAFF. The CDR3 DNA follows: TGTGCCAGTAGCAGGTCTCAATTTGGGACTGAAGCTTTCTTT. The whole variable domain, filled in from reference TRBV19 and TRBJ1-1, reads DGGITQSPKYLFRKEGQNVTLSCEQNLNHDAMYWYRQDPGQGLRLIYYSQIVNDFQKGDIAEGYSVSREKKESFPLTVTSAQKNPTAFYLCASSRSQFGTEAFFGQGTRLTVV.

The rearrangement joins TRBV12-3 or TRBV12-4 to TRBJ2-7, with D perhaps TRBD2 (6 bases). Trimming took off 5 bases at V and 4 bases at J, with 12 bases between the two ends. The CDR3 totals 13 residues. The CDR3 protein is CASSTGLLYEQYF. The CDR3 DNA sequence: TGTGCCAGCAGTACGGGACTGCTTTACGAGCAGTACTTC.

The chain joins TRBV2 to TRBJ2-2; tentatively, D is TRBD1 (6 bases). V lost 5 bases, J lost 2 bases, and 12 bases lay in between. Germline V gene data show CDR1 as SNHLY and CDR2 as FYNNEI. This CDR3 comprises 15 residues. The CDR3 loop reads CASSTGTPNTGELFF. CDR3 DNA sequence: TGTGCCAGCAGTACCGGGACACCAAACACCGGGGAGCTGTTTTTT. Full variable domain (outside the CDR3, taken from reference TRBV2 and TRBJ2-2): EPEVTQTPSHQVTQMGQEVILRCVPISNHLYFYWYRQILGQKVEFLVSFYNNEISEKSEIFDDQFSVERPDGSNFTLKIRSTKLEDSAMYFCASSTGTPNTGELFFGEGSRLTVL.

This chain uses TRBV6-2 or TRBV6-3 with TRBJ1-5; the D gene is possibly TRBD1 (5 bases). The CDR3 spans 14 residues. Trimming cost V 0 bases and J 2 bases, with 5 bases left between them. Germline V gene lookup returns CDR1 MNHEY and CDR2 SVGEGT. CDR3 sequence: CASSYSGGNQPQHF. CDR3 DNA: TGTGCCAGCAGTTACTCAGGGGGCAATCAGCCCCAGCATTTT.

V gene TRBV14 combines with J gene TRBJ1-1; D remains unclear. Germline loops: CDR1 SGHDN, CDR2 FVKESK. CDR3 length: 13 amino acids. V was shortened by 1 base and J by 0 bases, with 3 bases between the two germline ends. In nucleotides, the CDR3 is TGTGCCAGCAGCCAAGGAGTGAACACTGAAGCTTTCTTT. Translated, it gives CASSQGVNTEAFF.

This clone has just one count. This chain connects TRBV29-1 to TRBJ1-5, with 7 bases fitting TRBD1. V shed 6 bases and J 7 bases; nucleotides not matched to a gene: 9. The germline V gene encodes CDR1 SQVTM and CDR2 ANQGSEA. The CDR3 has 13 residues. DNA of the CDR3: TGCAGCGTGGTGGGACAGACGGGCCAGCCCCAGCATTTT. It encodes CSVVGQTGQPQHF.